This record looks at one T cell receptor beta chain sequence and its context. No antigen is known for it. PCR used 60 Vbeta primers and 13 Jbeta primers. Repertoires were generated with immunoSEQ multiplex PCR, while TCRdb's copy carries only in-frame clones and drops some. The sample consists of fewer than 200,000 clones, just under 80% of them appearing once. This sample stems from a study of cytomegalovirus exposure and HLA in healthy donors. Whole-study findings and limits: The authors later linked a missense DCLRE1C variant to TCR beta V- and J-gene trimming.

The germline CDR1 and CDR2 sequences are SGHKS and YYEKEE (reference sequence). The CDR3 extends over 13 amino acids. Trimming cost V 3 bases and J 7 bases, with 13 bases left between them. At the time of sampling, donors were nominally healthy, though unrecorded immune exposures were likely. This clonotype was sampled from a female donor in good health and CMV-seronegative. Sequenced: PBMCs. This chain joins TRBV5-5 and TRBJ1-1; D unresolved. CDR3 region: CASSSGRELEAFF. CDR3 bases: TGTGCCAGCAGCTCCGGACGGGAGCTTGAAGCTTTCTTT.